The present T cell receptor beta chain was sequenced within a study of T cell responses to AZD1222 COVID-19 vaccine (dated by TCRdb to the early 2020s). As for the study more broadly: AZD1222 recipients given second doses at about 4 weeks or at about 12 weeks were pooled, since spike-specific TCR depth and breadth were not found to differ between the two schedules. TCR sequencing covered about 230 trial participants: 200 to 220 given two doses of AZD1222 and 26 given two doses of MenACWY control vaccine. Enrollment into the trials was organized by age into subgroups of 18-55, 56-69 and 70-plus years, and those subgroups contained 148, 28 and 57 TCR-sequenced participants, respectively. Broader findings and caveats from the paper: Spike-specific TCR breadth and depth rose significantly after two AZD1222 doses compared with day 0 and with MenACWY recipients. Participants were mostly white British and included more females than males, and it was suggested by the authors that clonal diversity may have been underestimated. The vaccine-associated CD4 TCRs covered the entire spike protein, and the dominant responses fell in regions 160-218 and 743-854. In the small 56-69-year group, the increase in depth fell short of significance, most likely because of low power. Conclusions about previously exposed vaccinees are limited, since just five or six AZD1222 recipients were seropositive for SARS-CoV-2 at baseline. Epitopes outside the regions mutated in the B.1.351 and B.1.1.7 variants were reportedly recognized by nearly half of the unique spike-specific TCRs. No day 14 peak-response samples were available, so repertoires were characterized only after the peak T cell response.

The CDR3 regions of human TCRbeta chains were analyzed by immunosequencing. The authors' pipeline ran thus. TCRs in the repertoires were matched against a reference library of SARS-CoV-2-specific TCRs that had been generated with the MIRA antigen-specificity platform. Breadth was defined as the fraction of unique TCRs that were SARS-CoV-2-associated. Depth was defined as the fraction of total T cells that were SARS-CoV-2-associated. Using the MIRA data, every spike-specific TCR was mapped to the spike region that the TCR reacted to and assigned to either a CD4 or a CD8 class. Log10-transformed breadth and depth values were compared by one-way ANOVA with Sidak's multiple comparisons tests. TCRdb's version of the immuneACCESS table is confined to in-frame rearrangements and falls short of the full clone set. An unresolved V gene accounts for under half of the shortfall where checked; the remainder is of unknown origin. The V and J calls and the clone size are those of that table, but D and trimming were determined from the DNA. The sample table records approximately 120,000 clones; around 87% of these occur just once. The ten biggest clones cover about 9.4% of the sample.

A remark on this clone: The specificity of this receptor is unknown. There are no base qualities to consult, and no much larger clone falls within one base.

The sample's time point label, in plain terms: baseline before first vaccination. The vaccinee samples were drawn from two UK trials, COV001 and COV002, one of which was a single-blind randomized controlled phase 2/3 trial testing AZD1222 (ChAdOx1 nCoV-19) in healthy adults. For TCRbeta chain sequencing, PBMC samples from trial participants were taken at day 0 and at day 28 after the second dose. V and J are truncated by 4 bases and 7 bases respectively, leaving an intervening sequence of 7 bases. From the germline V gene (reference sequence), CDR1 is LNHDA and CDR2 is SQIVND. From cysteine to phenylalanine, the CDR3 is 11 amino acids long. CDR3 DNA only is kept here, 33 bases in frame from base 1.

The chain joins TRBV19 to TRBJ1-1; D gene: possibly TRBD1, on 5 matching bases. This receptor was obtained from an adult in good health. Material: peripheral blood, obtained on day 0 of AZD1222 vaccination. In nucleotides, the sequence is TGTGCCAGTAGTACAGGGATTGAAGCTTTCTTT. Its translation is CASSTGIEAFF. Supplemented by the reference TRBV19 and TRBJ1-1 proteins around the CDR3, the complete variable domain is DGGITQSPKYLFRKEGQNVTLSCEQNLNHDAMYWYRQDPGQGLRLIYYSQIVNDFQKGDIAEGYSVSREKKESFPLTVTSAQKNPTAFYLCASSTGIEAFFGQGTRLTVV.